Below, one T cell receptor beta chain is given with its context. The sample holds a few counts of this clonotype. Its antigen has not been determined. Base qualities are missing; no much larger clone stands one base away. Sequencing used an Illumina NovaSeq 6000. Using 5'RACE with constant-segment primers, TCRalpha and TCRbeta cDNA libraries were constructed, with sample barcodes and unique molecular identifiers added in the process. RNA was extracted from every sample with Trizol reagent. Amplification of the libraries took two PCR steps, and the second step added a second sample barcode plus Illumina TruSeq adapters. Sequencing of the libraries was done on an Illumina NovaSeq, producing 2 x 150 bp paired-end reads. The study's processing was this. Demultiplexing of reads and collapsing into UMI-guided consensus sequences were performed with migec v1.2.7. With mixcr v2.1.11, UMI consensuses were aligned to TRA and TRB V and J templates and assembled into clonotypes. A clonotype was counted as expanded or contracted only if both edgeR and NoisET called the change significant, with noise models trained on biological replicates. For edgeR calls, the thresholds were a false discovery rate-adjusted p below 0.01 and a log2 fold-change of 1. As an exploratory analysis of dynamics, PCA with hierarchical clustering was applied to max-normalized trajectories of the 1000 most abundant clonotypes. Each responding clone was given a CD4 or CD8 phenotype based on the CD4+ and CD8+ repertoires, which had been sequenced separately. TCRdb's own reprocessing of the public reads used fastp at Q25 and MiXCR and kept productive beta chains. Every entry covers one CDR3 protein and lists the most common genes and DNA from its rows. These V and J calls derive from TCRdb rather than the authors' analysis. The table for this sample lists 280,000 or so distinct CDR3 sequences; over 7% of them were counted only once. The ten top clones hold 20% to 25% of the sample.

These data come from a study of T-cell memory formation after mild COVID-19 (dated by TCRdb to 2020 to 2023). Concerning the study at large: TCR sequence clusters from the two donors were found to be largely donor specific. In two donors, T-cell clones that expanded and contracted after mild COVID-19 were tracked by sequencing TCRalpha and TCRbeta repertoires over time. Two young, previously healthy adult volunteers, one female and one male, were included in the cohort.

Ficoll-Paque density gradient centrifugation was the method used to isolate PBMCs. From cysteine to phenylalanine, the CDR3 is 16 amino acids long. Only the CDR3 DNA stays, 48 bases, in frame from base 1. Trimming at the junction amounts to 5 bases on V and 1 base on J, and the germline ends lie 18 bases apart. The germline V gene yields SGHTA for CDR1 and FQGNSA for CDR2. What the study reported, not specific to this receptor: Contracting CD4+ clones were located mainly in the CM and EM memory subsets, whereas CD8+ clones were found to be enriched in EMRA. The study covered only a couple of mild cases, and larger cohorts including severe cases with pre-infection samples were considered necessary. Whether the second-wave clones peaking on day 37 were SARS-CoV-2 specific was not confirmed. Some responding clones were detected in pre-infection memory, suggesting pre-existing cross-reactive memory T cells joined the SARS-CoV-2 response. Balanced CD4/CD8 phenotypes were observed for clones contracting from day 15 to 85, whereas a bias towards CD4+ was observed for a second wave of clones expanding from day 15 to 37.

The specimen sequenced was PBMCs or a T cell subset sorted from them (not recorded which). The chain was built from TRBV7-2 and TRBJ2-7; TRBD2 is a possible D gene, resting on 5 matching bases. The sequence was collected from a young man who had mild COVID-19 (a few samples of this study predate the infection). The sample titles of this study are shuffled in the database, so cell type and time point are left out; the donor was told from shared clones. The bases read TGTGCCAGCAGCCCACAACCCTGGCGCGGGTCCTACGAGCAGTACTTC. Translated, it gives CASSPQPWRGSYEQYF.